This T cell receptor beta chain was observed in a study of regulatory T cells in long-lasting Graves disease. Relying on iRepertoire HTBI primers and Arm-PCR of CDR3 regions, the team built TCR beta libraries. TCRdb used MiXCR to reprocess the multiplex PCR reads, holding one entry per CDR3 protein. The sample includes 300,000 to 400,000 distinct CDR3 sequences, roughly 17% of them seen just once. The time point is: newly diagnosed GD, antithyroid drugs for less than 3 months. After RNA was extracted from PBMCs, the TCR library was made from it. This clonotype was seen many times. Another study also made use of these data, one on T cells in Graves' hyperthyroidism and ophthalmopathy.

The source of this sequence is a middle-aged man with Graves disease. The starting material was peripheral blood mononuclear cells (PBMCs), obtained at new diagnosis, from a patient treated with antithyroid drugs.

The CDR3 bases are TGCAGTGCTAGCCTCCTAGCGGGGGTCCCAGATACGCAGTATTTT. Protein: CSASLLAGVPDTQYF. V and J are TRBV20-1 and TRBJ2-3; 10 nucleotides line up with TRBD2. V was clipped by 3 bases and J by 4 bases; unmatched bases: 7. Germline V lookup: CDR1 DFQATT, CDR2 SNEGSKA (reference sequence). CDR3 length equals 15 residues.